This record covers a single TCR beta chain. This entry comes from a study of blood T cells in healthy people across ages. Germline V gives CDR1 MNHEY, CDR2 SVGAGI. This CDR3 region has 16 residues. The V and J ends lost 5 bases and 1 base respectively, with 15 bases between them. Caucasian individuals from Russia who were healthy and aged 6 to 90 acted as donors. Each sample gave at least 7 million isolated PBMCs. A sample-barcoded 5' primer and a J-beta primer mix were used in a second PCR of about 7 to 12 cycles. TCRdb itself ran the 5' RACE reads through MiXCR, one entry per CDR3 protein. The profile shows about 940,000 distinct CDR3 sequences, around 46% of them singletons.

This chain connects TRBV6-5 to TRBJ2-4, with a tentative D call TRBD1 (6 bases). The receptor comes from a man aged 30 to 39 in good health. Sample: blood. DNA for the CDR3: TGTGCCAGCAGTACGGCCCCAGGGGTTGCCAAAAACATTCAGTACTTC. It encodes CASSTAPGVAKNIQYF.